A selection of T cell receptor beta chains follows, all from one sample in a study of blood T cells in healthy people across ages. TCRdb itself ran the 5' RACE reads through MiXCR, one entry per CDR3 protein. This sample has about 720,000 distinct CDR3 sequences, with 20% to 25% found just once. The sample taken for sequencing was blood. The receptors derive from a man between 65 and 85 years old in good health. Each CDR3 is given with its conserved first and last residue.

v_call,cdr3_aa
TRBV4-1,CASSLDIPGLAGLMAQCF
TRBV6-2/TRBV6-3,CASTYGTHSNQPQHF
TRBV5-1,CASSLVADHSNQPRHF
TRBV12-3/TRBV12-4,CASRKNPNNADTQYF
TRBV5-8,CASSLAGQATDTQYF
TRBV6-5,CASSRFDRNRNEQFF
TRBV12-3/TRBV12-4,CASSWTDWGEQFF
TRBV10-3,CAIGTEYNEQFF
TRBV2,CASSMTGVVDEKLFF
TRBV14,CASSRLIDTDTQYF
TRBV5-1,CASRRPGSDTEAFF
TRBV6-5,CASSHGFGTGGTEAFF
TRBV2,CAQGGYHNEQFF
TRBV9,CASSVAVLAGGDTQYF
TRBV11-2,CASSLDVWPEAFF
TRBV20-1,CSAGTSGGSAQYF
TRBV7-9,CASRGAKNEQFF
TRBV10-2,CASRDPGTGLTYGYTF
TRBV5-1,CASLLTGTGELFF
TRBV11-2,CASSLELWNNEQFF
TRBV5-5,CASSPSPGTGPETQYF
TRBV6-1,CASSVNRDTQYF
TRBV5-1,CASRTGGYNEKLFF
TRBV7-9,CASSSYGTGTNQPQHF
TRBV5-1,CASSISRDRDSDTQYF
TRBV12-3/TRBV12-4,CASSFWGYNQPQHF
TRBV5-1,CASSLGGLAGDHEQFF
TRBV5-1,CASSFSPIGLGKDTQYF
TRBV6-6,CASSSPGQGNTIYF
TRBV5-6,CASSRQVLEQYF
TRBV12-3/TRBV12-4,CASSLAGVTTGELFF
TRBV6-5,CAGRTDFHTEAFF
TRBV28,CASRGGTGLGTDTQYF
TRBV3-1,CASSQGFSSYNEQFF
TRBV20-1,CSASFGGNNEQFF
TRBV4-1,CASSQYGTVETQYF
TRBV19,CASSIIEPPYNEQFF
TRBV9,CASSVVGGSGNTIYF
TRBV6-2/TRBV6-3,CASNYGWGGSYNEQFF
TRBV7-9,CASSLRGGIVNEQYF
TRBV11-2,CASTWNTGELFF
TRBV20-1,CSPGGSTDTQYF
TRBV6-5,CASGRGTDTQYF
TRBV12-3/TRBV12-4,CASSFGGGKNTQYF
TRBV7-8,CASSLVRLAGGYSYNEQFF
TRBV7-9,CASCGTNTDTQYF
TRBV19,CASSGVGEQFF
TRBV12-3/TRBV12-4,CASSSGGVYEQFF
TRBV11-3,CASSLGGELGYGYTF
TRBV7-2,CASSLAKGRTNEKLFF